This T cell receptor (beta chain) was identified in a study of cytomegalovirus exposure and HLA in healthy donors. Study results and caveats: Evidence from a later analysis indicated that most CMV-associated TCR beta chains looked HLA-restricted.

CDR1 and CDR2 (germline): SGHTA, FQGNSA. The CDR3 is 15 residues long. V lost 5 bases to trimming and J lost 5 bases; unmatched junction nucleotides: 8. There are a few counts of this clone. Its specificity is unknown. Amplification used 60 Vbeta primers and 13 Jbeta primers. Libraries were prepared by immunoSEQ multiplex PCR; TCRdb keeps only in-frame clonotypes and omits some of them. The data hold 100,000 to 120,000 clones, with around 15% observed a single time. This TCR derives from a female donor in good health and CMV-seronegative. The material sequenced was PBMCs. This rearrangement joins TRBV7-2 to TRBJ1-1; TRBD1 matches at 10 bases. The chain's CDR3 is CASSPRRTGGTEAFF. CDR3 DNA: TGTGCCAGCAGCCCGAGACGGACAGGGGGAACTGAAGCTTTCTTT.